This T cell receptor beta chain was sequenced during a study of control samples from healthy donors and cancer patients (dated by TCRdb to 2018 to 2020). The CDR3 numbers 15 residues from cysteine through phenylalanine. The read is trimmed to its CDR3 DNA, 45 bases read in frame from base 1. The germline V gene (reference sequence) gives CDR1 as LNHDA and CDR2 as SQIVND. The junction shows trimming of 7 bases on V and 5 bases on J, plus 17 bases between the germline ends. Concerning this clone: What this receptor recognizes is not known. Base qualities are not provided; no much larger clone lies one nucleotide away.

Libraries were prepared through the immunoSEQ multiplex PCR assay. As stored in TCRdb, this immuneACCESS dataset retains in-frame rearrangements with V and J assigned. A fraction of the clones does not appear; measured against another copy, unresolved V genes explain less than half of the discrepancy, and the remainder lacks a known reason. A total of 100,000 to 150,000 clones appear in this sample, more than 85% of them only once. Of the sample, around 1.8% is held by the ten largest clones. The V and J genes are TRBV19 and TRBJ2-2; no D gene can be assigned with confidence. The receptor was isolated from a young man in good health. Specimen: blood. CDR3 protein: CASTEIRDSTGELFF. The sequenced DNA: TGTGCCAGTACTGAGATACGAGACTCAACCGGGGAGCTGTTTTTT.